The 26 T cell receptor beta chains below all came from one sample that was sequenced in a study of T-cell memory formation after mild COVID-19. TCRdb reanalysed the 5' RACE reads using MiXCR and keeps one entry per CDR3 protein. The sample yields 70,000 to 100,000 distinct CDR3 sequences, about an eighth seen once. Material: PBMCs or a T cell subset sorted from them (not recorded which). The source of these receptors is an adult woman who had mild COVID-19 (a few samples of this study predate the infection). Cell type and time point are not known.

This clonotype came up a few times. V and J are TRBV30 and TRBJ2-7; 7 bases match TRBD2. CDR1 is GTSNPN and CDR2 is SVGIG in the germline V gene (reference sequence). The CDR3 has 12 amino acids. J lost 5 bases, V lost 2 bases, and 3 bases had no gene match. CDR3 coding DNA: TGTGCCTGGAGTAAGGGAGGGGACGAGCAGTACTTC. Its protein product is CAWSKGGDEQYF.

This clonotype was seen a few times. The chain couples TRBV29-1 to TRBJ2-3; 7 bases fit TRBD2. The CDR3 extends over 15 amino acids. Germline CDR1 is SQVTM and CDR2 is ANQGSEA. The V segment lost 3 bases and the J segment 2 bases; nucleotides outside the gene matches: 8. CDR3 amino acids: CSVDGLAAPTDTQYF. Written as DNA, the CDR3 is TGCAGCGTTGACGGCCTAGCGGCCCCCACAGATACGCAGTATTTT.

This clonotype was found a few times. The V and J genes are TRBV7-9 and TRBJ2-6; weak D call: TRBD2 (5 bases). Germline loops: CDR1 SEHNR, CDR2 FQNEAQ (reference sequence). The V gene lost 1 base and the J gene lost 1 base, with 8 bases spanning the gap. There are 16 residues in the CDR3. The DNA of the CDR3 is TGTGCCAGCAGCTTAGTACTAGAGTCTGGGGCCAACGTCCTGACTTTC. Translating it yields CASSLVLESGANVLTF.

Only a few counts were recorded for this clonotype. This chain links TRBV13 with TRBJ2-7; 7 bases align to TRBD2. Germline CDR1 is PRHDT and CDR2 is FYEKMQ (reference sequence). V was pared by 5 bases and J by 4 bases, with 8 bases of the junction left unmatched. CDR3 length: 14 residues. The CDR3 DNA sequence: TGTGCCAGCAGCCGCTGGACTAGTGGGTACGAGCAGTACTTC. Amino acid sequence: CASSRWTSGYEQYF.

This clonotype was detected a few times. The chain links TRBV9 to TRBJ2-3, with D perhaps TRBD1 (6 bases). Germline-derived CDR1 and CDR2 are SGDLS and YYNGEE. V lost 1 base, J lost 1 base, and 13 bases lay in between. CDR3 length: 16 amino acids. The CDR3 protein is CASSVPRDIGTDTQYF. The CDR3 nucleotides are TGTGCCAGCAGCGTACCCAGGGACATTGGCACAGATACGCAGTATTTT.

In this sample, this clonotype turned up a few times. The V call is TRBV15, the J call TRBJ1-2; TRBD1 matches at 9 bases. The CDR3 length is 15 residues. The V gene's germline CDR1 is LNHNV and CDR2 YYDKDF (reference sequence). The V gene end was trimmed by 5 bases and the J gene end by 1 base; junction bases not matched to a gene: 5. CDR3 in amino acids: CATSDDRGINYGYTF. CDR3 DNA sequence: TGTGCCACCAGCGACGACAGGGGGATTAACTATGGCTACACCTTC.

The rearrangement links TRBV19 to TRBJ1-6; D is uncertain. The CDR3 spans 16 residues. Trimming pared 3 bases from V and 0 bases from J, leaving 9 bases between. Germline V CDR1 and CDR2: LNHDA, SQIVND (reference sequence). CDR3 DNA sequence: TGTGCCAGTAGTATTACGGGGAGCTCCTATAATTCACCCCTCCACTTT. Its translation is CASSITGSSYNSPLHF.

V usage is TRBV5-6 and J usage is TRBJ2-3, with 9 bases identical to TRBD1. V trimming: 3 bases; J trimming: 6 bases; junction bases outside the gene matches: 5. Germline V gene sequence: CDR1 SGHDT, CDR2 YYEEEE. The CDR3 loop spans 14 amino acids. CDR3 region: CASSSGTGYDTQYF. The CDR3 DNA reads TGTGCCAGCAGCTCCGGGACAGGGTATGATACGCAGTATTTT.

The V and J genes are TRBV20-1 and TRBJ2-3, with 12 bases aligning to TRBD2. Germline CDR1 DFQATT, CDR2 SNEGSKA (reference sequence). The CDR3 runs to 19 residues. The trim removed 4 bases at V and 3 bases at J, leaving 17 bases unmatched. CDR3 bases: TGCAGTGCTACCCCGCTCCTTCTGACTAGCGGGAGTCTAACAGATACGCAGTATTTT. Translation: CSATPLLLTSGSLTDTQYF.

This chain uses TRBV6-2 or TRBV6-3 with TRBJ1-1; no reliable D call. This CDR3 comprises 13 residues. CDR1 and CDR2 (germline): MNHEY, SVGEGT. The ends were cut back, 5 bases at V and 4 bases at J, with 11 bases in the middle. CDR3 sequence (DNA): TGTGCCAGCAGTCGCGGACCGGCCACTGAAGCTTTCTTT. Residues: CASSRGPATEAFF.

This clonotype was counted only a few times. The chain recombines TRBV7-9 with TRBJ2-1; D remains unclear. Looked up from germline, CDR1 is SEHNR and CDR2 is FQNEAQ (reference sequence). The germline V and J ends were trimmed by 0 bases and 4 bases, with 7 bases remaining between them. The CDR3 is 14 amino acids. The CDR3 nucleotides read TGTGCCAGCAGCTTAGCCGCGGAGTACAATGAGCAGTTCTTC. Protein product: CASSLAAEYNEQFF.

The genes are TRBV20-1 and TRBJ2-7; D gene ambiguous. CDR1 DFQATT and CDR2 SNEGSKA come from the germline V gene (reference sequence). The CDR3 spans 14 residues. With 5 bases removed from V and 6 bases from J, the gap between germline ends came to 20 bases. CDR3 amino acids: CSAFDGSRVGEQYF. Written as DNA, the CDR3 is TGCAGTGCTTTCGATGGATCTAGAGTGGGCGAGCAGTACTTC.

This clonotype has a count of ten or more. J is TRBJ1-5 and V is TRBV12-3 or TRBV12-4, with 9 nucleotides matching TRBD1. The CDR3 has 15 residues. J was trimmed by 6 bases and V by 3 bases; bases with no gene match: 6. The chain's CDR3 is CASSFTGQGSQPQHF. The CDR3 coding sequence is TGTGCCAGCAGTTTTACGGGACAGGGCAGTCAGCCCCAGCATTTT.

This chain joins TRBV29-1 and TRBJ2-1; possible D gene TRBD2, 6 bases. Per the germline V gene, CDR1 is SQVTM and CDR2 is ANQGSEA. V gave up 0 bases and J gave up 1 base, with 10 bases separating them. The CDR3 is 15 residues long. The CDR3 spells CSVEEEGQSYNEQFF. CDR3 nucleotide sequence: TGCAGCGTTGAAGAGGAGGGGCAGTCCTACAATGAGCAGTTCTTC.

CDR3: CASSVGSRGLGETQYF. CDR3 sequence (DNA): TGTGCCAGCAGCGTAGGCTCCAGGGGGCTCGGGGAGACCCAGTACTTC. The genes are TRBV9 and TRBJ2-5, with 8 bases that match TRBD1. With V trimmed by 0 bases and J by 5 bases, 9 bases remained unmatched. The CDR3 spans 16 residues. Germline values: CDR1 SGDLS, CDR2 YYNGEE.

V and J are TRBV6-5 and TRBJ2-6; D ambiguous. The CDR3 extends over 14 amino acids. Germline V CDR1 and CDR2: MNHEY, SVGAGI. Trimming pared 8 bases from V and 1 base from J, leaving 9 bases between. The CDR3 sequence is CASRLGSGANVLTF. In DNA form, the CDR3 reads TGTGCCAGCCGACTGGGATCTGGGGCCAACGTCCTGACTTTC.

This clonotype appeared a few times. This rearrangement joins TRBV7-3 to TRBJ1-2, with D possibly matching TRBD1 (5 bases). Germline loops: CDR1 SGHTA, CDR2 FQGTGA. This CDR3 spans 15 amino acids. V was trimmed by 5 bases and J by 6 bases, leaving 19 bases between them. The CDR3 sequence is CASSSYRSAVDGYTF. Here the CDR3 DNA reads TGTGCCAGCAGCAGTTACAGGTCAGCTGTTGATGGCTACACCTTC.

The chain uses TRBV7-9 and TRBJ2-7; TRBD2 agrees at 8 bases. J was trimmed by 5 bases and V by 1 base; bases with no gene match: 4. CDR3 length: 14 amino acids. The germline V gene encodes CDR1 SEHNR and CDR2 FQNEAQ (reference sequence). In DNA form, the CDR3 reads TGTGCCAGCAGCTTAGGCGGGGGGCAAAACGAGCAGTACTTC. Translated, it gives CASSLGGGQNEQYF. Full variable domain (outside the CDR3, taken from reference TRBV7-9 and TRBJ2-7): DTGVSQNPRHKITKRGQNVTFRCDPISEHNRLYWYRQTLGQGPEFLTYFQNEAQLEKSRLLSDRFSAERPKGSFSTLEIQRTEQGDSAMYLCASSLGGGQNEQYFGPGTRLTVT.

This clonotype has just one count. The V and J genes are TRBV7-8 and TRBJ2-2; 8 bases match TRBD1. Trimming took 5 bases from V and 3 from J; bases not matched to a gene: 2. CDR3 length equals 14 residues. Germline V gene data show CDR1 as SGHVS and CDR2 as FQNEAQ. CDR3 DNA: TGTGCCAGCAGCGTGGGACAGGACACCGGGGAGCTGTTTTTT. It encodes CASSVGQDTGELFF.

The table lists this clonotype with a few counts. V is TRBV29-1 and J is TRBJ2-5; TRBD1 aligns across 7 bases. Germline CDR1 is SQVTM and CDR2 is ANQGSEA. The CDR3 is made up of 14 amino acids. V lost 2 bases, J lost 4 bases, and 7 bases stayed unmatched. This CDR3 reads CSVESPTGAETQYF. Written as DNA, the CDR3 is TGCAGCGTTGAATCCCCTACAGGGGCAGAGACCCAGTACTTC.

CDR3 sequence reads: CASGTGIRETQYF. CDR3 nucleotide sequence: TGTGCTAGTGGGACAGGGATCCGAGAGACCCAGTACTTC. The gene calls are TRBV12-5 and TRBJ2-5, with TRBD1 identical over 7 bases. V was pared by 6 bases and J by 4 bases, with 5 bases of the junction left unmatched. CDR3 length: 13 amino acids. Germline V CDR1 and CDR2: LGHNT, FRNRAP. The full variable domain, rest sourced from reference TRBV12-5 and TRBJ2-5, is DARVTQTPRHKVTEMGQEVTMRCQPILGHNTVFWYRQTMMQGLELLAYFRNRAPLDDSGMPKDRFSAEMPDATLATLKIQPSEPRDSAVYFCASGTGIRETQYFGPGTRLLVL.

The chain employs TRBV29-1 and TRBJ2-2; perhaps TRBD1 as D (6 bases). Looked up from germline, CDR1 is SQVTM and CDR2 is ANQGSEA. V gave up 4 bases and J gave up 4 bases, with 10 bases separating them. This CDR3 is built from 13 residues. The chain's CDR3 is CSVVQGFTGELFF. CDR3 bases: TGCAGCGTTGTTCAGGGGTTCACCGGGGAGCTGTTTTTT.

The J gene is TRBJ2-1, the V gene TRBV7-9; 11 bases map to TRBD2. This CDR3 is 13 amino acids long. V shed 10 bases, J shed 5 bases, and the junction held 4 bases outside the gene matches. Looked up from germline, CDR1 is SEHNR and CDR2 is FQNEAQ (reference sequence). The CDR3 region has the DNA TGTGCCACCGGGACTAGCGGAGACAATGAGCAGTTCTTC. This encodes CATGTSGDNEQFF.

The chain uses TRBV7-9 and TRBJ1-2; 10 nucleotides line up with TRBD1. This CDR3 is built from 16 residues. V was pared by 5 bases and J by 2 bases, with 8 bases of the junction left unmatched. Germline V gene lookup returns CDR1 SEHNR and CDR2 FQNEAQ (reference sequence). CDR3 in amino acids: CASSRTGGDLNYGYTF. Written as DNA, the CDR3 is TGTGCCAGCAGCCGGACAGGGGGAGATTTGAACTATGGCTACACCTTC.

The V call is TRBV4-2, the J call TRBJ2-1; 8 positions agree with TRBD2. Germline V gene sequence: CDR1 LGHNA, CDR2 YNFKEQ. The trim removed 1 base at V and 6 bases at J, leaving 14 bases unmatched. This CDR3 spans 18 amino acids. CDR3 sequence (DNA): TGTGCCAGCAGCCAAGGTTACAGCGGGGGCCTGGGGTCCAATGAGCAGTTCTTC. It translates to CASSQGYSGGLGSNEQFF.

This clonotype turned up a few times. The rearrangement joins TRBV7-9 to TRBJ2-1, with D perhaps matching TRBD2 (6 bases). V lost 5 bases and J lost 0, with 11 bases in between. This CDR3 contains 15 residues. Germline V gene data show CDR1 as SEHNR and CDR2 as FQNEAQ (reference sequence). CDR3 in amino acids: CASSPTRSSYNEQFF. CDR3 nucleotides: TGTGCCAGCAGCCCGACTAGGAGCTCCTACAATGAGCAGTTCTTC.